Following are 28 T cell receptor beta chains from one sample sequenced in a study of blood T cell repertoires in COVID-19. Sequencing used immunoSEQ multiplex PCR; TCRdb keeps in-frame clones, though not all of them. Altogether over 350,000 clones are present, over 75% being singletons, with the ten largest covering 0.97%. Sample: PBMCs or T cells enriched from blood (not recorded which). These receptor sequences come from a woman aged 30 to 39 with acute COVID-19.

CDR3 sequence reads: CASSKPSGGAGVDTGELFF. DNA of the CDR3: TGTGCCAGCAGCAAACCTAGCGGGGGGGCCGGAGTTGATACCGGGGAGCTGTTTTTT. The chain employs TRBV11-3 and TRBJ2-2; TRBD2 matches 12 bases. The V segment lost 5 bases and the J segment 5 bases; nucleotides outside the gene matches: 15. The CDR3 spans 19 residues. Germline lookup yields CDR1 SGHNT and CDR2 YENEEA.

The chain couples TRBV7-9 to TRBJ2-7; possible D gene TRBD2, 5 bases. Per the germline V gene, CDR1 is SEHNR and CDR2 is FQNEAQ (reference sequence). The CDR3 extends over 14 amino acids. With 1 base removed from V and 6 bases from J, the gap between germline ends came to 13 bases. In DNA form, the CDR3 reads TGTGCCAGCAGCTTAGTTCGGGGAATAGGCGAGCAGTACTTC. Its translation: CASSLVRGIGEQYF.

V usage is TRBV4-1 and J usage is TRBJ2-7, with 11 bases lining up with TRBD1. This CDR3 region has 15 residues. Germline loops: CDR1 MGHRA, CDR2 YSYEKL. With V trimmed by 4 bases and J by 3 bases, 5 bases remained unmatched. The CDR3 reads CASSRVGTGGYEQYF. CDR3 nucleotides: TGCGCCAGCAGCCGGGTAGGGACAGGGGGCTACGAGCAGTACTTC.

In the case of this clone: An end of the junction differs from the germline gene, which may be a read error. The J gene is TRBJ2-7, the V gene TRBV19; 7 positions agree with TRBD1. CDR3 length: 15 residues. Germline V gives CDR1 LNHDA, CDR2 SQIVND (reference sequence). The CDR3 spells CASSIGQGVSSEQYF. The CDR3 DNA reads TGTGCCAGTAGTATCGGCCAGGGGGTATCCTCCGAGCAGTACTTC.

J is TRBJ1-5 and V is TRBV5-6; no clear D. Germline values: CDR1 SGHDT, CDR2 YYEEEE. CDR3 size: 12 residues. V was pared by 2 bases and J by 4 bases, with 4 bases between. CDR3 protein: CASSFINQPQHF. As DNA, the CDR3 is TGTGCCAGCAGCTTTATAAATCAGCCCCAGCATTTT. The complete variable domain, with remaining parts taken from reference TRBV5-6 and TRBJ1-5, reads DAGVTQSPTHLIKTRGQQVTLRCSPKSGHDTVSWYQQALGQGPQFIFQYYEEEERQRGNFPDRFSGHQFPNYSSELNVNALLLGDSALYLCASSFINQPQHFGDGTRLSIL.

This chain joins TRBV5-1 and TRBJ2-7; the D gene is possibly TRBD1 (7 bases). CDR1 is SGHRS and CDR2 is YFSETQ in the germline V gene. Trimming left V 7 bases short and J 3 bases short, with 17 bases between. CDR3 length equals 14 residues. DNA for the CDR3: TGCGCCAGCCAGCGGGCAGGACAGGACTACGAGCAGTACTTC. Its protein is CASQRAGQDYEQYF.

This chain joins TRBV9 and TRBJ1-1; TRBD1 matches at 12 bases. The V segment lost 0 bases and the J segment 9 bases; nucleotides outside the gene matches: 3. The CDR3 length is 14 residues. The V gene's germline CDR1 is SGDLS and CDR2 YYNGEE. The CDR3 reads CASSVAGDRGQAFF. CDR3 bases: TGTGCCAGCAGCGTAGCCGGGGACAGGGGGCAAGCTTTCTTT.

This chain uses TRBV7-3 with TRBJ2-6, with TRBD1 matching over 11 bases. In germline, CDR1 is SGHTA, CDR2 FQGTGA. CDR3 length equals 18 residues. The J segment lost 3 bases and the V segment lost 5 bases, leaving 9 bases of the junction unmatched. CDR3 sequence reads: CASSPRDRGEDGANVLTF. The CDR3 nucleotides read TGTGCCAGCAGCCCCAGGGACAGGGGGGAGGATGGGGCCAACGTCCTGACTTTC.

This chain connects TRBV9 to TRBJ2-5; TRBD1 agrees at 9 bases. The CDR3 sequence is 15 residues long. The V gene's germline CDR1 is SGDLS and CDR2 YYNGEE. Trimming cost V 3 bases and J 5 bases; bases outside gene matches: 8. For the CDR3, the DNA is TGTGCCAGCAGCGAACGGACAGGGGAATTCGAGACCCAGTACTTC. Its translation: CASSERTGEFETQYF.

In regard to this clone: Germline is not matched at one junction end, which may reflect a read error. The rearrangement links TRBV7-2 to TRBJ2-5; 9 bases agree with TRBD2. The CDR3 is 15 amino acids. Germline CDR1 is SGHTA and CDR2 is FQGNSA. CDR3 sequence (DNA): TGTGCCAGCAGTTTAGGTTGGACTAGCGAAGGGACCCAGTACTTC. This sequence encodes CASSLGWTSEGTQYF.

CDR3: CASSVALNTGELFF. CDR3 in DNA: TGTGCCAGCAGCGTAGCCTTGAACACCGGGGAGCTGTTTTTT. The V and J genes are TRBV9 and TRBJ2-2, with D uncertain. This CDR3 is 14 amino acids long. CDR1 and CDR2 (germline): SGDLS, YYNGEE. Trimming removed 0 bases at V and 1 base at J, with 4 bases between. Together with reference TRBV9 and TRBJ2-2, the CDR3 gives the full variable domain: DSGVTQTPKHLITATGQRVTLRCSPRSGDLSVYWYQQSLDQGLQFLIQYYNGEERAKGNILERFSAQQFPDLHSELNLSSLELGDSALYFCASSVALNTGELFFGEGSRLTVL.

The chain recombines TRBV12-3 or TRBV12-4 with TRBJ2-7; 8 positions match TRBD1. CDR3 length: 13 residues. Trimming removed 6 bases from V and 3 bases from J; junction bases left unmatched: 4. CDR3 protein: CASSPGTGYEQYF. CDR3 nucleotides: TGTGCCAGCAGCCCGGGGACAGGCTACGAGCAGTACTTC.

The chain joins TRBV7-8 to TRBJ2-5, with 12 bases lining up with TRBD2. The CDR3 length is 16 residues. J gave up 2 bases and V 5 bases, and 6 bases lay outside the gene matches. From germline, CDR1 is SGHVS and CDR2 FQNEAQ. The CDR3 sequence is CASSRRLAGEQETQYF. In DNA, the CDR3 is TGTGCCAGCAGCCGTAGACTAGCGGGGGAACAAGAGACCCAGTACTTC. The full variable domain, in which reference TRBV7-8 and TRBJ2-5 provide the parts outside the CDR3, is GAGVSQSPRYKVAKRGQDVALRCDPISGHVSLFWYQQALGQGPEFLTYFQNEAQLDKSGLPSDRFFAERPEGSVSTLKIQRTQQEDSAVYLCASSRRLAGEQETQYFGPGTRLLVL.

The chain links TRBV7-2 to TRBJ2-1, with TRBD1 identical over 10 bases. The germline V gene has CDR1 SGHTA and CDR2 FQGNSA. The CDR3 has 14 amino acids. The junction had 5 bases not matched to a gene; V was cut back by 4 bases and J by 8 bases. The CDR3 reads CASSWGQGNHEQFF. Written as DNA, the CDR3 is TGTGCCAGCAGCTGGGGACAGGGGAACCATGAGCAGTTCTTC.

In regard to this clone: The sample has other DNA sequences that encode this CDR3 too. The CDR3 nucleotides read TGTGCCAGCAGTCTTCAGGGGGCGGGTGGCTACACCTTC. This codes for CASSLQGAGGYTF. V and J are TRBV5-4 and TRBJ1-2, with 8 bases matching TRBD1. CDR1 and CDR2 (germline): SGHNT, YYREEE (reference sequence). V was pared by 5 bases and J by 7 bases, with 7 bases of the junction left unmatched. The CDR3 is made up of 13 amino acids.

V is TRBV6-2 or TRBV6-3 and J is TRBJ2-4, with TRBD2 matching 9 bases. Germline V gene data show CDR1 as MNHEY and CDR2 as SVGEGT. Trimming cost V 0 bases and J 0 bases; bases outside gene matches: 3. This CDR3 contains 17 residues. This chain's CDR3 is CASSYSPSGVAKNIQYF. Written as DNA, the CDR3 is TGTGCCAGCAGTTACTCCCCTAGCGGGGTAGCCAAAAACATTCAGTACTTC.

V usage is TRBV5-5 and J usage is TRBJ1-1, with TRBD1 as a possible D gene (6 bases). The germline CDR1 and CDR2 sequences are SGHKS and YYEKEE (reference sequence). The germline V and J ends were trimmed by 2 bases and 5 bases, with 19 bases remaining between them. The CDR3 is 16 amino acids. CDR3 residues: CASSFRGGGELTEAFF. Written as DNA, the CDR3 is TGTGCCAGCAGCTTCAGGGGAGGGGGAGAATTGACTGAAGCTTTCTTT.

A remark on this clone: At the DNA level, this CDR3 is encoded by other sequences in the same sample as well. The chain combines TRBV5-6 with TRBJ1-2, with 10 bases aligning to TRBD1. The junction had 3 bases not matched to a gene; V was cut back by 3 bases and J by 4 bases. The CDR3 is 14 amino acids. Germline CDR1 SGHDT, CDR2 YYEEEE. The CDR3 coding sequence is TGTGCCAGCAGCTCCGGGACAGGGGTCTATGGCTACACCTTC. Protein sequence: CASSSGTGVYGYTF.

The chain carries TRBV5-1 and TRBJ1-1; D possibly corresponds to TRBD1 (5 bases). V lost 0 bases to trimming and J lost 2 bases, with 11 bases between them. Germline V gene lookup returns CDR1 SGHRS and CDR2 YFSETQ. This CDR3 is 15 amino acids long. CDR3 nucleotides: TGCGCCAGCAGCTTGGGATGGACAACAAACACTGAAGCTTTCTTT. Translated: CASSLGWTTNTEAFF.

The chain uses TRBV30 and TRBJ1-1, with 9 bases identical to TRBD1. CDR3 size: 16 residues. The trim removed 2 bases at V and 0 bases at J, leaving 7 bases unmatched. CDR1 is GTSNPN, CDR2 SVGIG, per germline (reference sequence). The CDR3 loop reads CAWSTGGSAVNTEAFF. CDR3 coding DNA: TGTGCCTGGAGTACAGGGGGCTCGGCCGTGAACACTGAAGCTTTCTTT.

As for this clone: This sample includes further DNA sequences coding for the same CDR3. CDR3 residues: CASSRTGNTEAFF. The CDR3 DNA follows: TGTGCCAGCTCACGGACAGGGAACACTGAAGCTTTCTTT. The rearrangement uses TRBV18 and TRBJ1-1, with 7 bases aligning to TRBD1. Per germline, CDR1 KGHSH and CDR2 LQKENI. J lost 1 base, V lost 4 bases, and 0 bases had no gene match. This CDR3 spans 13 amino acids.

V and J are TRBV14 and TRBJ2-1, with 12 bases matching TRBD2. Germline V gene sequence: CDR1 SGHDN, CDR2 FVKESK. Trimming at V came to 6 bases and at J to 8 bases, leaving 5 bases not matched to a gene. CDR3 length: 14 amino acids. The CDR3 protein is CASSGLAGWYEQFF. The CDR3, as DNA: TGTGCCAGCAGTGGACTAGCGGGGTGGTATGAGCAGTTCTTC.

V and J are TRBV7-9 and TRBJ2-2, with no clear D. This CDR3 comprises 13 residues. Germline values: CDR1 SEHNR, CDR2 FQNEAQ (reference sequence). Trimming pared 2 bases from V and 2 bases from J, leaving 3 bases between. The CDR3 region has the DNA TGTGCCAGCAGCTTACTCAACACCGGGGAGCTGTTTTTT. Protein: CASSLLNTGELFF. The full variable domain, completed using reference TRBV7-9 and TRBJ2-2, is DTGVSQNPRHKITKRGQNVTFRCDPISEHNRLYWYRQTLGQGPEFLTYFQNEAQLEKSRLLSDRFSAERPKGSFSTLEIQRTEQGDSAMYLCASSLLNTGELFFGEGSRLTVL.

The gene calls are TRBV10-1 and TRBJ2-4; possibly TRBD1 for D (6 bases). The CDR3 has 17 residues. Germline CDR1 reads WNHNN; CDR2 reads SYGVQD (reference sequence). Trimming stripped 3 bases from V and 0 bases from J, with 15 bases between. The CDR3 nucleotides read TGCGCCAGCAGTGACCCCGGGACACCCCTAGCCAAAAACATTCAGTACTTC. This encodes CASSDPGTPLAKNIQYF.

The chain is built from TRBV24-1 and TRBJ1-1; no firm D call. Germline CDR1 KGHDR, CDR2 SFDVKD. This CDR3 has 12 residues. Trimming left V 3 bases short and J 11 bases short, with 12 bases between. The CDR3 DNA sequence: TGTGCCACCAGTGATACGGGGAAGGAGGCTTTCTTT. This gives the protein CATSDTGKEAFF.

The rearrangement uses TRBV7-8 and TRBJ2-7; 11 bases are shared with TRBD1. Germline V gene lookup returns CDR1 SGHVS and CDR2 FQNEAQ. This CDR3 region has 17 residues. V shed 1 base, J shed 4 bases, and the junction held 9 bases outside the gene matches. The chain's CDR3 is CASSLERVDRGLYEQYF. The CDR3 DNA follows: TGTGCCAGCAGCTTAGAGAGGGTGGACAGGGGGCTTTACGAGCAGTACTTC.

The V and J genes are TRBV6-2 or TRBV6-3 and TRBJ1-5, with 7 bases identical to TRBD1. The V and J ends lost 5 bases and 6 bases, in that order; junction bases with no gene match: 13. The CDR3 totals 16 residues. Germline values: CDR1 MNHEY, CDR2 SVGEGT. The CDR3 loop is CASSVNRGQNVQPQHF. In nucleotides, the CDR3 is TGTGCCAGCAGTGTTAACAGGGGTCAGAACGTTCAGCCCCAGCATTTT.

The rearrangement joins TRBV19 to TRBJ1-2; D perhaps matches TRBD1 (6 bases). Germline V gene sequence: CDR1 LNHDA, CDR2 SQIVND (reference sequence). Trimming took off 5 bases at V and 6 bases at J, with 13 bases between the two ends. The CDR3 contains 13 residues. The CDR3: CASSYSAGDGYTF. The CDR3 DNA follows: TGTGCCAGTAGTTATTCGGCAGGGGATGGCTACACCTTC.